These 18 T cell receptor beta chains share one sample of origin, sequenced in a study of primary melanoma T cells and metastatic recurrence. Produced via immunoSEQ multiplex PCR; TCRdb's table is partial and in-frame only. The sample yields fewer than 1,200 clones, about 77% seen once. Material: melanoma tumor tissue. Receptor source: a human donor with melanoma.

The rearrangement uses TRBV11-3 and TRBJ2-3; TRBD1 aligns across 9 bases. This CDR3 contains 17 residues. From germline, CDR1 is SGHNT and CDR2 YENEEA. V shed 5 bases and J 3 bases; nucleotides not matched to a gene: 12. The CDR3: CASSTPPGTGRTDTQYF. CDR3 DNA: TGTGCCAGCAGCACACCACCCGGGACAGGGAGAACAGATACGCAGTATTTT. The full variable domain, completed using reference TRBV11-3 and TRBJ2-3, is EAGVVQSPRYKIIEKKQPVAFWCNPISGHNTLYWYLQNLGQGPELLIRYENEEAVDDSQLPKDRFSAERLKGVDSTLKIQPAELGDSAVYLCASSTPPGTGRTDTQYFGPGTRLTVL.

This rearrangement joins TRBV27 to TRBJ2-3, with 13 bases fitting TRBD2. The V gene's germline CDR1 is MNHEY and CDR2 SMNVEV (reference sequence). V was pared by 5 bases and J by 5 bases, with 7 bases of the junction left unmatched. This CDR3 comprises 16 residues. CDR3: CASSTFGLAGVDTQYF. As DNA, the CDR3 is TGTGCCAGCAGTACTTTCGGACTAGCGGGAGTAGATACGCAGTATTTT.

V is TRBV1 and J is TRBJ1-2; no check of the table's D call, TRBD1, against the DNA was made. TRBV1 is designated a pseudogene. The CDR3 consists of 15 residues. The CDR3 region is CASSQDKGRVYGYTF. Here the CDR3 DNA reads TGCGCCAGCAGCCAAGATAAGGGCAGGGTTTATGGCTACACCTTC.

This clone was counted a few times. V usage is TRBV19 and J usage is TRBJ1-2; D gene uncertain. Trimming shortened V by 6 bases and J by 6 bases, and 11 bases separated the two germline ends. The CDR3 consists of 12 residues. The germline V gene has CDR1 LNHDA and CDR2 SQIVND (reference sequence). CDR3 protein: CASSDTYNGYTF. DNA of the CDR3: TGTGCCAGTAGCGATACCTACAATGGCTACACCTTC. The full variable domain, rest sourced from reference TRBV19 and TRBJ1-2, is DGGITQSPKYLFRKEGQNVTLSCEQNLNHDAMYWYRQDPGQGLRLIYYSQIVNDFQKGDIAEGYSVSREKKESFPLTVTSAQKNPTAFYLCASSDTYNGYTFGSGTRLTVV.

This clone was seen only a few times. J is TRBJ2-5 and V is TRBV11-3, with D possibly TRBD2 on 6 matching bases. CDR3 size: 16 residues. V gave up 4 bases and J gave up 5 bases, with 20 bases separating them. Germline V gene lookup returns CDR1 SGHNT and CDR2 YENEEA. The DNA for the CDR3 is TGTGCCAGCAGCTCCCAGGTCCGGAGGGCCTCGGAGACCCAGTACTTC. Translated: CASSSQVRRASETQYF.

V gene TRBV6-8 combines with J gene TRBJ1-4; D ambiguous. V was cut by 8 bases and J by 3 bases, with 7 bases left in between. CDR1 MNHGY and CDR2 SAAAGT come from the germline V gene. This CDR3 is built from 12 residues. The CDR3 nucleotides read TGTGCCAGCCTAGACCCTAATGAAAAACTGTTTTTT. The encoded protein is CASLDPNEKLFF.

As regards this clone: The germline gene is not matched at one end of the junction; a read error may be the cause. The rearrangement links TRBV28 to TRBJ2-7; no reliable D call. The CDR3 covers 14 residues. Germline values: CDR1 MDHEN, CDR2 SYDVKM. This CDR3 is CASTLEGSSYEQYF. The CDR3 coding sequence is TGTGCCAGCACCCTAGAAGGAAGCTCCTATGAGCAGTACTTC.

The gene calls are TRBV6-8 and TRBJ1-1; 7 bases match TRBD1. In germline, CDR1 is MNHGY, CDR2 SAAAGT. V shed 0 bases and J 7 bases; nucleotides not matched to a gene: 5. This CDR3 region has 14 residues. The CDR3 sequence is CASSYSRQGGEAFF. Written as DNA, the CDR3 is TGTGCCAGCAGTTACTCAAGGCAGGGGGGTGAAGCTTTCTTT.

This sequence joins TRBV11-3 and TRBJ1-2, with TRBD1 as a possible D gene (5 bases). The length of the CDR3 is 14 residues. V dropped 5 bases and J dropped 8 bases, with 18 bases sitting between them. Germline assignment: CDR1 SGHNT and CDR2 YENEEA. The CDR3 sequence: CASSPVPGPRGYTF. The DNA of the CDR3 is TGTGCCAGCAGCCCCGTTCCGGGGCCCCGCGGCTACACCTTC.

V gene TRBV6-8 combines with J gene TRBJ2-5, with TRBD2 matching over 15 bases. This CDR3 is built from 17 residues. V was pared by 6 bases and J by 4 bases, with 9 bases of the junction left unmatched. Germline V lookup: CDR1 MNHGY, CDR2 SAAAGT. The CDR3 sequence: CASRAGLAGGWGETQYF. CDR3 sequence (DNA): TGTGCCAGCAGGGCGGGACTAGCGGGAGGTTGGGGAGAGACCCAGTACTTC.

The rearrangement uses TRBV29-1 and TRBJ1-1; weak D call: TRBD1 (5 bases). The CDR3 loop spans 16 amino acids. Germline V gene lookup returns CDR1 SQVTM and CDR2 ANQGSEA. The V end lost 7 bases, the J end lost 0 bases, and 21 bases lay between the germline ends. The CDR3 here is CSAKTVGGWVNTEAFF. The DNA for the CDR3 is TGCAGCGCCAAAACCGTCGGGGGATGGGTGAACACTGAAGCTTTCTTT.

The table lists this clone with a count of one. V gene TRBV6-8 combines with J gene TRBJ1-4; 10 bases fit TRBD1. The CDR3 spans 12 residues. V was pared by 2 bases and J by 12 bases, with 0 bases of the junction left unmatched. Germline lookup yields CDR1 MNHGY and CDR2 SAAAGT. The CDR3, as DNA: TGTGCCAGCAGTTACGGGACAGGGGAACTGTTTTTT. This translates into CASSYGTGELFF.

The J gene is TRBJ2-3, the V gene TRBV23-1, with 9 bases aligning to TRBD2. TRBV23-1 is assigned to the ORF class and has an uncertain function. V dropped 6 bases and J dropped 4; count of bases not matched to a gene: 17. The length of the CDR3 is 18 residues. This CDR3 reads CASSFGIAAGGKADTQYF. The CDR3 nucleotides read TGCGCCAGCAGCTTCGGGATTGCGGCGGGAGGGAAGGCAGATACGCAGTATTTT.

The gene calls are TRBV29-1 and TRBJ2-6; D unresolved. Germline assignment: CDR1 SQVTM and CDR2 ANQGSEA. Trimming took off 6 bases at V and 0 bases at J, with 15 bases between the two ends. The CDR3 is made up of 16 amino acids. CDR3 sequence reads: CSVAIVAGSGANVLTF. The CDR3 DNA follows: TGCAGCGTCGCTATCGTGGCTGGCTCTGGGGCCAACGTCCTGACTTTC.

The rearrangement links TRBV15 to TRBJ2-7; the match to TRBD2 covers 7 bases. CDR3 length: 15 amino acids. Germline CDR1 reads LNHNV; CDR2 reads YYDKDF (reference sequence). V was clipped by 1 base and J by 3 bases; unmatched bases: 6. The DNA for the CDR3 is TGTGCCACCAGCAGAGGCTTAGCGGGCAGCTACGAGCAGTACTTC. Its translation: CATSRGLAGSYEQYF.

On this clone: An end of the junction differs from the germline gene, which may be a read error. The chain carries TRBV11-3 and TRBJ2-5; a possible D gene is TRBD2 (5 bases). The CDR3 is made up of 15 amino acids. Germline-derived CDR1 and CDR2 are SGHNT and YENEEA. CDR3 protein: CASSWGARGQETQYF. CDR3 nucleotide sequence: TGTGCTAGCAGCTGGGGAGCCCGAGGCCAAGAGACCCAGTACTTC. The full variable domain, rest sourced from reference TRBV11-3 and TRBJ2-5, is EAGVVQSPRYKIIEKKQPVAFWCNPISGHNTLYWYLQNLGQGPELLIRYENEEAVDDSQLPKDRFSAERLKGVDSTLKIQPAELGDSAVYLCASSWGARGQETQYFGPGTRLLVL.

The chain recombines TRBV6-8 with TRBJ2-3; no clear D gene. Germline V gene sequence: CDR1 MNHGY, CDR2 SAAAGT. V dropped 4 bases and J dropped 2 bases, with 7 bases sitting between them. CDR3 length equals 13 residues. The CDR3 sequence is CASSFLPTDTQYF. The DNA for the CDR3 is TGTGCCAGCAGTTTTCTACCCACAGATACGCAGTATTTT.

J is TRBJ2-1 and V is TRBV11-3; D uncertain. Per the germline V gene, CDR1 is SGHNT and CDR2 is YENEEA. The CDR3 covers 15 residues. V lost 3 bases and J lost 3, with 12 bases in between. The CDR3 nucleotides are TGTGCCAGCAGCTTGGCCTACCTACGCTACAATGAGCAGTTCTTC. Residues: CASSLAYLRYNEQFF.